One and the same sample provided the 23 T cell receptor beta chains below, sequenced in a study of blood T cell repertoires in COVID-19. Sequencing used immunoSEQ multiplex PCR; TCRdb keeps in-frame clones, though not all of them. This sample has a few hundred thousand clones, with approximately 91% found just once. The material sequenced was peripheral blood. The receptor source for this set is a woman aged 55-69 years with acute or convalescent COVID-19.

CDR3 DNA sequence: TGTGCCAGCAGGGGGGGGACCGGGGAGCTGTTTTTT. It codes for CASRGGTGELFF. This sequence joins TRBV28 and TRBJ2-2; 7 bases fit TRBD2. Germline CDR1 reads MDHEN; CDR2 reads SYDVKM. The J segment lost 5 bases and the V segment lost 6 bases, leaving 0 bases of the junction unmatched. The length of the CDR3 is 12 residues.

The V and J genes are TRBV7-9 and TRBJ1-5; D remains ambiguous. Between the trimmed V and J ends, which lost 2 bases and 0 bases, there was a span of 2 bases. The CDR3 totals 13 residues. Germline values: CDR1 SEHNR, CDR2 FQNEAQ (reference sequence). Here the CDR3 DNA reads TGTGCCAGCAGCTTACTTAGCAATCAGCCCCAGCATTTT. Its translation: CASSLLSNQPQHF.

V usage is TRBV7-3 and J usage is TRBJ1-2; D is possibly TRBD1 (5 bases). Germline V gene lookup returns CDR1 SGHTA and CDR2 FQGTGA. V gave up 6 bases and J gave up 6 bases, with 14 bases separating them. The CDR3 is 13 amino acids. CDR3 sequence: CASSFGGSDGYTF. CDR3 DNA sequence: TGTGCCAGCAGTTTCGGGGGGAGCGATGGCTACACCTTC.

This rearrangement joins TRBV4-2 to TRBJ2-3; 12 bases are shared with TRBD2. In germline, CDR1 is LGHNA, CDR2 YNFKEQ. V gave up 2 bases and J gave up 2 bases; unmatched junction bases: 5. CDR3 size: 17 residues. CDR3 sequence (DNA): TGTGCCAGCAGCCAACATACTAGCGGGGGGTCCACAGATACGCAGTATTTT. It translates to CASSQHTSGGSTDTQYF.

The chain carries TRBV6-1 and TRBJ1-3, with 7 positions matching TRBD1. Germline assignment: CDR1 MNHNS and CDR2 SASEGT. Trimming cost V 4 bases and J 0 bases; bases outside gene matches: 9. The CDR3 loop spans 17 amino acids. The CDR3 DNA is TGTGCCAGCAGTGGTACGACAGGGAGGTTCTCTGGAAACACCATATATTTT. Its protein product is CASSGTTGRFSGNTIYF.

The table lists this clone with a count of one. V gene TRBV3-1 (or the pseudogene TRBV3-2) combines with J gene TRBJ1-1, with 7 bases fitting TRBD1. Germline V gene sequence: CDR1 LGHDT, CDR2 YNNKEL (reference sequence). CDR3 length: 14 residues. The J segment lost 0 bases and the V segment lost 6 bases, leaving 4 bases of the junction unmatched. The CDR3 DNA sequence: TGTGCCAGCAGGGGAACAGGGGTGAACACTGAAGCTTTCTTT. Protein sequence: CASRGTGVNTEAFF.

The CDR3 here is CASSVVQGLSGNTIYF. The CDR3 DNA is TGTGCCAGCAGCGTAGTACAGGGGTTATCTGGAAACACCATATATTTT. The chain is built from TRBV9 and TRBJ1-3, with TRBD1 identical over 7 bases. The germline CDR1 and CDR2 sequences are SGDLS and YYNGEE. The V gene end was trimmed by 0 bases and the J gene end by 1 base; junction bases not matched to a gene: 4. The CDR3 runs 16 residues. The complete variable domain, with remaining parts taken from reference TRBV9 and TRBJ1-3, reads DSGVTQTPKHLITATGQRVTLRCSPRSGDLSVYWYQQSLDQGLQFLIQYYNGEERAKGNILERFSAQQFPDLHSELNLSSLELGDSALYFCASSVVQGLSGNTIYFGEGSWLTVV.

This chain links TRBV4-3 with TRBJ1-2; tentative D call: TRBD1 (5 bases). V was trimmed by 0 bases and J by 6 bases, leaving 11 bases between them. From germline, CDR1 is LGHNA and CDR2 YSLEER. The CDR3 totals 14 residues. This CDR3 reads CASSQDGQGNGYTF. The CDR3 DNA reads TGCGCCAGCAGCCAAGACGGTCAGGGTAATGGCTACACCTTC.

The chain joins TRBV7-2 to TRBJ1-1; unclear D gene. This CDR3 is 13 amino acids long. V shed 8 bases and J shed 4 bases, with 14 bases lying between them. Looked up from germline, CDR1 is SGHTA and CDR2 is FQGNSA. CDR3 bases: TGTGCCAGCCGTTACCCCCGAGGCACTGAAGCTTTCTTT. It is translated as CASRYPRGTEAFF. The full variable domain, in which reference TRBV7-2 and TRBJ1-1 provide the parts outside the CDR3, is GAGVSQSPSNKVTEKGKDVELRCDPISGHTALYWYRQSLGQGLEFLIYFQGNSAPDKSGLPSDRFSAERTGGSVSTLTIQRTQQEDSAVYLCASRYPRGTEAFFGQGTRLTVV.

This chain uses TRBV7-2 with TRBJ2-3; weak D call: TRBD1 (5 bases). Germline V gives CDR1 SGHTA, CDR2 FQGNSA. V was cut by 1 base and J by 6 bases, with 14 bases left in between. The CDR3 has 15 amino acids. In nucleotides, the CDR3 is TGTGCCAGCAGCTTAGGCCAGGGCGCATTTGATACGCAGTATTTT. It specifies CASSLGQGAFDTQYF.

This chain connects TRBV28 to TRBJ2-1; 7 bases align to TRBD1. Germline V gene lookup returns CDR1 MDHEN and CDR2 SYDVKM. The CDR3 consists of 16 residues. The V and J ends lost 8 bases and 0 bases, in that order; junction bases with no gene match: 10. CDR3 sequence reads: CASVSYAGGSYNEQFF. The CDR3 DNA is TGTGCCAGCGTCTCTTATGCAGGGGGCTCCTACAATGAGCAGTTCTTC.

The chain is built from TRBV28 and TRBJ2-1; 11 bases fit TRBD2. After removal of 3 bases from V and 10 bases from J, the junction contained 11 bases not matched to a gene. The V gene's germline CDR1 is MDHEN and CDR2 SYDVKM. The CDR3 is made up of 16 amino acids. The CDR3 protein is CASSFLGLAGGREQFF. The CDR3 nucleotides read TGTGCCAGCAGTTTCCTGGGGCTAGCGGGGGGCAGGGAGCAGTTCTTC.

This clone was found once. V and J are TRBV28 and TRBJ2-7; perhaps TRBD2 as D (5 bases). Trimming left V 6 bases short and J 6 bases short, with 12 bases between. The CDR3 runs to 12 residues. Germline V lookup: CDR1 MDHEN, CDR2 SYDVKM. CDR3 region: CASRTTRGEQYF. The CDR3 nucleotides read TGTGCCAGCAGGACAACACGGGGCGAGCAGTACTTC.

The gene calls are TRBV28 and TRBJ1-5; tentative D call: TRBD1 (5 bases). This CDR3 has 15 residues. Germline V CDR1 and CDR2: MDHEN, SYDVKM. V was trimmed by 2 bases and J by 2 bases, leaving 10 bases between them. This CDR3 reads CASSLGRVGNQPQHF. CDR3 in DNA: TGTGCCAGCAGTTTAGGCAGGGTTGGCAATCAGCCCCAGCATTTT.

The rearrangement uses TRBV24-1 and TRBJ2-7; D is uncertain. The CDR3 totals 11 residues. Germline lookup yields CDR1 KGHDR and CDR2 SFDVKD. V lost 1 base and J 7 bases, leaving 4 bases between the germline ends. This CDR3 is CATSDFGEQYF. CDR3 DNA: TGTGCCACCAGTGATTTCGGGGAGCAGTACTTC.

The V call is TRBV4-1, the J call TRBJ2-1, with a possible D match to TRBD1 (5 bases). The CDR3 has 16 residues. Germline values: CDR1 MGHRA, CDR2 YSYEKL. The germline V and J ends were trimmed by 4 bases and 8 bases, with 21 bases remaining between them. In DNA form, the CDR3 reads TGCGCCAGCAGCCCCCAGCAGGGTAGATTCGGCTATGAGCAGTTCTTC. Protein sequence: CASSPQQGRFGYEQFF.

This chain connects TRBV25-1 to TRBJ1-2, with no clear D. The length of the CDR3 is 16 residues. With 1 base removed from V and 4 bases from J, the gap between germline ends came to 16 bases. Germline CDR1 MGHDK, CDR2 SYGVNS. The CDR3: CASSESRREVSYGYTF. The CDR3 region has the DNA TGTGCCAGCAGTGAATCCCGTAGGGAGGTGAGCTATGGCTACACCTTC.

The chain combines TRBV19 with TRBJ1-5, with D perhaps matching TRBD1 (6 bases). This CDR3 is built from 16 residues. Germline CDR1 is LNHDA and CDR2 is SQIVND (reference sequence). Trimming stripped 7 bases from V and 0 bases from J, with 16 bases between. CDR3 sequence reads: CASMADRPYSNQPQHF. The CDR3 nucleotides are TGTGCCAGTATGGCGGACAGACCTTATAGCAATCAGCCCCAGCATTTT.

The chain recombines TRBV6-6 with TRBJ2-5; 8 bases line up with TRBD2. Unmatched junction bases numbered 10, after V lost 6 bases and J lost 4 bases. Germline CDR1 and CDR2: MNHNY and SVGAGI (reference sequence). The CDR3 runs to 15 residues. The CDR3 here is CASRPQGLASETQYF. In DNA form, the CDR3 reads TGTGCCAGCAGACCCCAAGGACTAGCATCAGAGACCCAGTACTTC.

The chain is built from TRBV5-1 and TRBJ2-2; no clear D. Germline values: CDR1 SGHRS, CDR2 YFSETQ. Trimming cost V 5 bases and J 2 bases, with 13 bases left between them. The CDR3 contains 15 residues. This CDR3 reads CASRESEVNTGELFF. The CDR3 DNA follows: TGCGCCAGCAGGGAGTCAGAGGTCAACACCGGGGAGCTGTTTTTT.

The J gene is TRBJ1-3, the V gene TRBV30; D is unclear. The CDR3 has 13 amino acids. CDR1 GTSNPN and CDR2 SVGIG come from the germline V gene (reference sequence). V was pared by 2 bases and J by 2 bases, with 7 bases between. CDR3 sequence (DNA): TGTGCCTGGAGTCCTAATGCTGGAAACACCATATATTTT. Protein sequence: CAWSPNAGNTIYF. Full variable domain (outside the CDR3, taken from reference TRBV30 and TRBJ1-3): SQTIHQWPATLVQPVGSPLSLECTVEGTSNPNLYWYRQAAGRGLQLLFYSVGIGQISSEVPQNLSASRPQDRQFILSSKKLLLSDSGFYLCAWSPNAGNTIYFGEGSWLTVV.

The chain couples TRBV9 to TRBJ2-5, with D unclear. Trimming took 4 bases from V and 1 from J, leaving 14 bases between them. The CDR3 runs to 15 residues. The germline gives CDR1 SGDLS, CDR2 YYNGEE. The CDR3 is CASSPQPVPQETQYF. CDR3 nucleotides: TGTGCCAGCAGCCCTCAACCAGTACCCCAAGAGACCCAGTACTTC. Drawing the rest from reference TRBV9 and TRBJ2-5, the complete variable domain is DSGVTQTPKHLITATGQRVTLRCSPRSGDLSVYWYQQSLDQGLQFLIQYYNGEERAKGNILERFSAQQFPDLHSELNLSSLELGDSALYFCASSPQPVPQETQYFGPGTRLLVL.

A single count supports this clone. V usage is TRBV29-1 and J usage is TRBJ2-7; possible D gene TRBD2, 5 bases. Trimming pared 6 bases from V and 3 bases from J, leaving 12 bases between. CDR1 SQVTM and CDR2 ANQGSEA come from the germline V gene. CDR3 length equals 12 residues. CDR3 sequence reads: CSVATAVYEQYF. In DNA, the CDR3 is TGCAGCGTAGCTACAGCGGTCTACGAGCAGTACTTC.